The source of this T cell receptor (beta chain) is a study of sequential checkpoint blockade in melanoma. On the study more broadly: Patients were randomized 1:1 to nivolumab-then-ipilimumab or ipilimumab-then-nivolumab first-line. Maintenance nivolumab came after either treatment sequence.

Treatment defined: randomized to nivolumab then ipilimumab (arm A) or the reverse (arm B). CDR1 is WNHNN, CDR2 SYGVQD, per germline (reference sequence). The V segment lost 6 bases and the J segment 3 bases; nucleotides outside the gene matches: 2. This CDR3 has 13 residues. Assay used: immunoSEQ multiplex PCR; TCRdb lists only in-frame clones, some missing. The sample lists around 40,000 clones, more than 80% occurring once. V gene TRBV10-1 combines with J gene TRBJ2-5; 9 bases are a match to TRBD1. This sample comprised CD8+ T cells sorted from blood (inferred from file names), obtained from a patient given nivolumab and ipilimumab in sequence. The origin of this receptor is a human donor with melanoma. This CDR3 is CASRGQGEETQYF. In DNA form, the CDR3 reads TGCGCCAGCAGGGGACAGGGTGAAGAGACCCAGTACTTC.